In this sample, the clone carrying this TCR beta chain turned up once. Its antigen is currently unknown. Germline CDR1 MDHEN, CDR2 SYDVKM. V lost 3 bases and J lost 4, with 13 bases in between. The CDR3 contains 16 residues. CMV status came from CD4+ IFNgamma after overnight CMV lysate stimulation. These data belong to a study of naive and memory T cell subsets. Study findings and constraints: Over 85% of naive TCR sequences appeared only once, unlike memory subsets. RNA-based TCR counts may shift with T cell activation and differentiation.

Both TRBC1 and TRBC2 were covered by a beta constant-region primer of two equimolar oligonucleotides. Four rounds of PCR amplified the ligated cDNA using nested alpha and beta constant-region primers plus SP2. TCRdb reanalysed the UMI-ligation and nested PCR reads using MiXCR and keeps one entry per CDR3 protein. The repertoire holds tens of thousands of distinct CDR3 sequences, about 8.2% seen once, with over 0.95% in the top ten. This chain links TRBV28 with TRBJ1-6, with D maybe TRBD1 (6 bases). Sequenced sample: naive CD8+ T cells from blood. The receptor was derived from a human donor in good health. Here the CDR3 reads CASSLSGTLYNSPLHF. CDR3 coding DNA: TGTGCCAGCAGTTTGTCAGGGACATTATATAATTCACCCCTCCACTTT.